This T cell receptor (beta chain) was sequenced during a study of shared clonotypes between healthy human individuals. Whole-study findings and limits: Clonotypes not shared had lower generation probabilities than those common to all four donors.

Points on this clone: The antigen is not known.

Terminally differentiated effector memory CD45RA+ cells were excluded by CCR7 positive selection of CD45RO-negative cells. Trimming cost V 3 bases and J 2 bases, with 5 bases left between them. This CDR3 comprises 14 residues. Per the germline V gene, CDR1 is WSHSY and CDR2 is SAAADI. Repertoires were generated with immunoSEQ multiplex PCR, while TCRdb's copy carries only in-frame clones and drops some. The sample records about 2.1 million clones, approximately 92% being singletons. This clonotype originated in a young man in good health. Some clones in this sample may be carry-over from other donors' samples. The chain links TRBV10-2 to TRBJ2-6; D is undetermined. Specimen: naive CD8+ T cells from PBMCs. Here the CDR3 DNA reads TGCGCCAGCAGTGACCCGACTGGGGCCAACGTCCTGACTTTC. This gives the protein CASSDPTGANVLTF.